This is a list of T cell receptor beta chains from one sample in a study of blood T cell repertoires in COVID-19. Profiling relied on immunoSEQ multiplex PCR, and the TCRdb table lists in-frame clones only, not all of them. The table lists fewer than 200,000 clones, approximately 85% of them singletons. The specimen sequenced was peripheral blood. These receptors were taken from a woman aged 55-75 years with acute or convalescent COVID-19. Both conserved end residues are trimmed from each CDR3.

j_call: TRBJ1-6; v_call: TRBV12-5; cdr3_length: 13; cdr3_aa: ASGLGGAYNSPLH
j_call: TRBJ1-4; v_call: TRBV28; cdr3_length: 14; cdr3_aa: ASSFSDRGTNEKLF
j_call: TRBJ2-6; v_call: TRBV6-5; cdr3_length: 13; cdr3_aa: ASRARGTGANVLT
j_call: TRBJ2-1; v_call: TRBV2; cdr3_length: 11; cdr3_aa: ASRGTWLDEQF
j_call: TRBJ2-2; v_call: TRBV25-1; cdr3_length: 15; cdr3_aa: ASSETSGRVNTGELF
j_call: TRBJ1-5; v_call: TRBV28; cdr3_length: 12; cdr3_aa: ASSYPGGIQPQH
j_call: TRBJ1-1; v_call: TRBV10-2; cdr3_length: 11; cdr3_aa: ASRDYQWSEAF
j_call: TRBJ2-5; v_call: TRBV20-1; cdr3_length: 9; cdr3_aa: SASAGETQY
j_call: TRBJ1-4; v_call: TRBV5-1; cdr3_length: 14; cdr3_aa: ASSLRRQGANEKLF
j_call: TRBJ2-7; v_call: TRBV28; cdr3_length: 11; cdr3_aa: ASSFGGSYEQY
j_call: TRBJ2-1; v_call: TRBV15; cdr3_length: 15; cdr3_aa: ATSRGTGTGGYNEQF
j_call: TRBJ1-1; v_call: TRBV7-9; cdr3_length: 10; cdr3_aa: ASSPRDTEAF
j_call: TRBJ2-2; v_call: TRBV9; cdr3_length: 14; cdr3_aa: ASSVGAGGGTGELF
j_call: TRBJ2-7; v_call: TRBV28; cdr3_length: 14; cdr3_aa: ASSSGTSGIWYEQY
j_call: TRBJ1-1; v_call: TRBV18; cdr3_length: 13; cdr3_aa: ASSLETGLNTEAF
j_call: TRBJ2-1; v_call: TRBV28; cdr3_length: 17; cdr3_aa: ASTTGLAGEWTTYNEQF
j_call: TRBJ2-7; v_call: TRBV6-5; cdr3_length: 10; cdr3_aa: ASTSRYYEQY
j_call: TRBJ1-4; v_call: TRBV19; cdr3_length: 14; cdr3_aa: ASSSRSRQGLGKLF
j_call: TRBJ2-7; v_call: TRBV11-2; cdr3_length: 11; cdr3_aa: ASSLGGAREQY
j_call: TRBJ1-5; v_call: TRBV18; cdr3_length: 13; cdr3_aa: ASSPLGQRPLAQH
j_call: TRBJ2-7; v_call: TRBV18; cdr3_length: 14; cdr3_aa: ASSTHPPTSRGEQY
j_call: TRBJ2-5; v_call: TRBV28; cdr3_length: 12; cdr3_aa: ASSPSGIQETQY
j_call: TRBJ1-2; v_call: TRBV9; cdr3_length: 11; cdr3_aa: ASNRDRADGYT
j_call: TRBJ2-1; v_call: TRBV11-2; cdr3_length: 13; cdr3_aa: ASSTRRGITDEQF
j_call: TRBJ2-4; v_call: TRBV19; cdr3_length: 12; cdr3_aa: ASSYGLAENIQY
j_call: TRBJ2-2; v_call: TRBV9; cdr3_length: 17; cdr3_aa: ASSVPGGGLAFNTGELF
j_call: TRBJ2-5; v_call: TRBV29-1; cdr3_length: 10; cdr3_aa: SVVKGGETQY
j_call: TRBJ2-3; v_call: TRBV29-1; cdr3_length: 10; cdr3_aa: SLEQGTDTQY
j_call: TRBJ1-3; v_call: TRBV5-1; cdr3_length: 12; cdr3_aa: ASRVGGTENTIY
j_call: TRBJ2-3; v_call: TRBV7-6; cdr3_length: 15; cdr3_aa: ASSLGFAGGNADTQY
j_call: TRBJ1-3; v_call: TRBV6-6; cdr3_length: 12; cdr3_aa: ASRGGGPGNTIY
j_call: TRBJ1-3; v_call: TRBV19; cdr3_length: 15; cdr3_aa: ASMGTGRRNSGNTIY
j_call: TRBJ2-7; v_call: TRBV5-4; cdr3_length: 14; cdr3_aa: ASSPEASGLSYEQY
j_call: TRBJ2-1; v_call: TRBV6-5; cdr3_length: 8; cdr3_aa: ASSYPKQF
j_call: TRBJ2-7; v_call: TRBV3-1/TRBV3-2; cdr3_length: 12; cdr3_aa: ASSHRGRGGEQY
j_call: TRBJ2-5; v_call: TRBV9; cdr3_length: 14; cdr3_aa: ASSVGTSGSLETQY
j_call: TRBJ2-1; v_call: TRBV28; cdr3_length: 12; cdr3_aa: ASIGRGNYNEQF
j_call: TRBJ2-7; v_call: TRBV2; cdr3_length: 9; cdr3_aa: ASKRVGEQY
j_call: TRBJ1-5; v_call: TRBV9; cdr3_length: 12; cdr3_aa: ASSPSTGGLPQH
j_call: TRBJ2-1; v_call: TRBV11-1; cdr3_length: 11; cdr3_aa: ASSLSAYNEQF
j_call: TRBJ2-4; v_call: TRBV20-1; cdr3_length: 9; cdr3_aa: SQRSPGIQY